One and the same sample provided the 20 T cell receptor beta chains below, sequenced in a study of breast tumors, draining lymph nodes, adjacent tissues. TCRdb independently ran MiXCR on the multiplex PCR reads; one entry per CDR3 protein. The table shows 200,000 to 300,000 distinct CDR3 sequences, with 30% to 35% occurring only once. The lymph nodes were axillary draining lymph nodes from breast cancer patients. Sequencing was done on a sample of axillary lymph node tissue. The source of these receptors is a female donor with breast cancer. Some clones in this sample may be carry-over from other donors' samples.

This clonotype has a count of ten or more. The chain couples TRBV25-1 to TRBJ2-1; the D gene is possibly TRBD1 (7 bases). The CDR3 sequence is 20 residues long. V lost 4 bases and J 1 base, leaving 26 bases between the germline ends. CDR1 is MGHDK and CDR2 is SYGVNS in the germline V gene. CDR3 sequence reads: CASSGPPTIGQGGSYNEQFF. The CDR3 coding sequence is TGTGCCAGCAGTGGGCCGCCCACCATAGGTCAGGGGGGATCCTACAATGAGCAGTTCTTC.

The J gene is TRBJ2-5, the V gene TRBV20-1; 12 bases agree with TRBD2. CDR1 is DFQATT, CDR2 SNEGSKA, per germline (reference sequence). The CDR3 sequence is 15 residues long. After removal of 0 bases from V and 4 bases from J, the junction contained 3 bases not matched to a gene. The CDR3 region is CSARDWTSGTETQYF. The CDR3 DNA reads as TGCAGTGCTAGAGATTGGACTAGCGGGACAGAGACCCAGTACTTC.

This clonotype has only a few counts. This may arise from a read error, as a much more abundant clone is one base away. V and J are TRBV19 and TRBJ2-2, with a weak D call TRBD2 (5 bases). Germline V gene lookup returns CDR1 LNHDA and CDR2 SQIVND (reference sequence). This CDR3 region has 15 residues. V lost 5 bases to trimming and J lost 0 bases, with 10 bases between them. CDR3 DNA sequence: TGTGCCAGTAGTTGGGGAGATGCGAACACCGGGGAGCTGTTTTTT. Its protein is CASSWGDANTGELFF.

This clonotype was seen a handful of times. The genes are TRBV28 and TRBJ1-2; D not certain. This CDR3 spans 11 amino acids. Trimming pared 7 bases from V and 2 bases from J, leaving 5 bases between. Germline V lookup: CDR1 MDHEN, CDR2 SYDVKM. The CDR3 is CASMVNYGYTF. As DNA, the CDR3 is TGTGCCAGCATGGTCAACTATGGCTACACCTTC.

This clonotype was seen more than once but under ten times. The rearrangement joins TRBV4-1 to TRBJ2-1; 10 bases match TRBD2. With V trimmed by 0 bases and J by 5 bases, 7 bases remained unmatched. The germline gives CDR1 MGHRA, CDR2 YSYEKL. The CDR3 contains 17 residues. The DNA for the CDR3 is TGCGCCAGCAGCCAAGAATCCGGACTAGCGGTGAACAATGAGCAGTTCTTC. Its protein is CASSQESGLAVNNEQFF.

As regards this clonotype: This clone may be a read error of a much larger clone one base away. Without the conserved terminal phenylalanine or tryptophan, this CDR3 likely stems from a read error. The CDR3 here is CASSPRTSGSEQYL. DNA of the CDR3: TGTGCCAGCAGCCCTCGGACTAGCGGGAGCGAGCAGTACCTC. The V gene is TRBV11-2, the J gene TRBJ2-7, with TRBD2 identical over 13 bases. The CDR3 length is 14 residues. The V and J ends lost 5 bases and 6 bases, in that order; junction bases with no gene match: 4. Germline V gene lookup returns CDR1 SGHAT and CDR2 FQNNGV.

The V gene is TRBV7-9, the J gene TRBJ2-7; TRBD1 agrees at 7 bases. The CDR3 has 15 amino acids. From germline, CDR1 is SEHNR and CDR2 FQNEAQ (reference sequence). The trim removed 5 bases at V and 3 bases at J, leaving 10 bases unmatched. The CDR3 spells CASSPPGQTVYEQYF. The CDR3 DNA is TGTGCCAGCAGCCCTCCGGGACAGACAGTCTACGAGCAGTACTTC. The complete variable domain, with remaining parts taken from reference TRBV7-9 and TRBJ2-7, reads DTGVSQNPRHKITKRGQNVTFRCDPISEHNRLYWYRQTLGQGPEFLTYFQNEAQLEKSRLLSDRFSAERPKGSFSTLEIQRTEQGDSAMYLCASSPPGQTVYEQYFGPGTRLTVT.

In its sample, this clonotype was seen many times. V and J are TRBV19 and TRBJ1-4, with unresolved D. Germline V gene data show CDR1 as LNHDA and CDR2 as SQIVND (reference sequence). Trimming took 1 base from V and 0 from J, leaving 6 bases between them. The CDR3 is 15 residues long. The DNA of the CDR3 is TGTGCCAGTAGTATAGGGCTTACAACTAATGAAAAACTGTTTTTT. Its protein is CASSIGLTTNEKLFF.

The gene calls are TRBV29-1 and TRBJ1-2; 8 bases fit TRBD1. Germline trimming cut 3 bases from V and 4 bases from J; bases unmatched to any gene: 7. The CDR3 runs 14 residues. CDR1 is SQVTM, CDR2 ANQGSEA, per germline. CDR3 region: CSVDEGGTGYGYTF. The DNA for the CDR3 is TGCAGCGTTGATGAGGGGGGGACAGGCTATGGCTACACCTTC.

Here the CDR3 DNA reads TGCAGCGTTGTTCGGACTAAAGATACGCAGTATAATGAAAAACTGTTTTTT. This translates into CSVVRTKDTQYNEKLFF. V is TRBV29-1 and J is TRBJ1-4; D remains ambiguous. There are 17 residues in the CDR3. CDR1 is SQVTM, CDR2 ANQGSEA, per germline. The ends were cut back, 4 bases at V and 4 bases at J, with 22 bases in the middle.

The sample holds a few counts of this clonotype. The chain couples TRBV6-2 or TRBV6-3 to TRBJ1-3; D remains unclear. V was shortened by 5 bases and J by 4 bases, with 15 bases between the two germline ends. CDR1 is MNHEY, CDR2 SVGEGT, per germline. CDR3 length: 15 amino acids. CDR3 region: CASSPRAVAGNTIYF. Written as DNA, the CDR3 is TGTGCCAGCAGTCCGAGAGCGGTTGCGGGAAACACCATATATTTT.

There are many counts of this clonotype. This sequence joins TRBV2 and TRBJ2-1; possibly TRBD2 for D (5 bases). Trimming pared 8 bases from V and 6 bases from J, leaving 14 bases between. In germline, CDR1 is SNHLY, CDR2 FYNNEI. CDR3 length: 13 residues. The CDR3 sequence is CASGTHGSNEQFF. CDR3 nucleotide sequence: TGTGCCAGCGGAACTCATGGGAGCAATGAGCAGTTCTTC.

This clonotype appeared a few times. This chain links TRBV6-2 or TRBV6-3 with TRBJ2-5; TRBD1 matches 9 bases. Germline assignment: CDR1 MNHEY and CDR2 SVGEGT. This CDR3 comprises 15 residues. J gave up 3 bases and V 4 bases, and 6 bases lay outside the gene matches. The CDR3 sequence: CASSSGQGREETQYF. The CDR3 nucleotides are TGTGCCAGCAGTTCGGGACAGGGAAGGGAAGAGACCCAGTACTTC.

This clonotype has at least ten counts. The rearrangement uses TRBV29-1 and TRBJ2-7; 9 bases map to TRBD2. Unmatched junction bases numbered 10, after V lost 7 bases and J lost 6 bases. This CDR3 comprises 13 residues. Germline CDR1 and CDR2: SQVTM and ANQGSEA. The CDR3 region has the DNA TGCAGCGGCCGGACTAGCGCTCAAGGCGAGCAGTACTTC. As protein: CSGRTSAQGEQYF.

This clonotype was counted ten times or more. CDR3 nucleotide sequence: TGTGCCAGCCGGGGACAGGGGGTTCACGAGCAGTACTTC. This translates into CASRGQGVHEQYF. This chain uses TRBV19 with TRBJ2-7; 11 bases line up with TRBD1. CDR1 and CDR2 from the germline V gene are LNHDA and SQIVND (reference sequence). The CDR3 sequence is 13 residues long. The trim removed 9 bases at V and 5 bases at J, leaving 6 bases unmatched.

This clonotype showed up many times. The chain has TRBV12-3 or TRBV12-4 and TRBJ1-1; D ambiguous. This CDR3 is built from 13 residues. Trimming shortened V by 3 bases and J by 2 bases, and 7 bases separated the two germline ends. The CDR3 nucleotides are TGTGCCAGCAGTTTGAGGCAAAACACTGAAGCTTTCTTT. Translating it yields CASSLRQNTEAFF.

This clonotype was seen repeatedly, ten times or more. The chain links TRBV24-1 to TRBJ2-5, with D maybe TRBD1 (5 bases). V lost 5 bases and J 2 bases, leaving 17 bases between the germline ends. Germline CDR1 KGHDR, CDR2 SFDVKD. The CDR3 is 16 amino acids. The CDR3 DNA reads TGTGCCACCAGTGGTAACCGTCTTGGGGCACAAGAGACCCAGTACTTC. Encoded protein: CATSGNRLGAQETQYF.

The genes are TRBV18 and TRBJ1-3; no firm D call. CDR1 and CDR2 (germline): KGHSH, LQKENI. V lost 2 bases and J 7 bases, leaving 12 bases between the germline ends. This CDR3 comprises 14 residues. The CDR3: CASSPKSEWNTIYF. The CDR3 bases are TGTGCCAGCTCACCAAAGTCAGAATGGAACACCATATATTTT.

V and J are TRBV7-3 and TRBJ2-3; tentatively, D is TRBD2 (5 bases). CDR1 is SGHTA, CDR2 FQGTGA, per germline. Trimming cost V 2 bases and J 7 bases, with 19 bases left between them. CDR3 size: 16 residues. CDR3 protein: CASSLFLGSGKNTQYF. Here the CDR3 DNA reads TGTGCCAGCAGCTTATTCTTGGGGAGTGGTAAGAATACGCAGTATTTT.

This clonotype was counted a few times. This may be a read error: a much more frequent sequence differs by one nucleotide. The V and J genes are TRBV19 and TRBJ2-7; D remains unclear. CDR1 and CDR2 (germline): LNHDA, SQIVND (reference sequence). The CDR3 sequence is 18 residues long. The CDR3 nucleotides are TGTGCCAGTAGTATAGATGGAGCCGTCCGAGCAGACTCCTACGAGCCGTACTTC. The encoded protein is CASSIDGAVRADSYEPYF.